The rows below give T cell receptor beta chains drawn from one sample of a study of T cells in narcolepsy. The assay was immunoSEQ multiplex PCR, and TCRdb's table has in-frame clones only and misses some. The data contain 25,000 to 35,000 clones, 80% to 90% of them singletons. The sample was CD45RA- memory CD4+ T cells from PBMCs. Receptors were obtained from a human donor with narcolepsy. The CDR3 runs from the conserved cysteine through the conserved F or W. The D gene is left open where the match is weak.

D gene	V gene	CDR3 protein
-	TRBV6-1	CASRIRDRNNQPQHF
-	TRBV27	CASSFLPDVLGGDTQYF
TRBD1	TRBV5-1	CASSTGTGDNQPQHF
-	TRBV6-1	CASSERGPTEAFF
-	TRBV5-4	CASSPGTSSSTDTQYF
TRBD1	TRBV30	CALGQGYNNEQFF
TRBD2	TRBV7-2	CASSLGGTSGRGKNIQYF
TRBD1	TRBV30	CAWERQGITEAFF
TRBD1	TRBV15	CATSREGGQGQQFF
-	TRBV19	CASSYTGQTRNQPQHF
-	TRBV28	CASSLWRLAGGDEKLFF
-	TRBV19	CASSVQAGANVLTF
TRBD1	TRBV23-1	CASSQSPGQWVEAEAFF
-	TRBV7-2	CASSLDRREQYF
-	TRBV5-6	CASSYGGYSNQPQHF
-	TRBV19	CASSITPGARGNQPQHF
-	TRBV27	CASRRTATNEKLFF
-	TRBV6-5	CASKAATRAYEQYF
TRBD1	TRBV27	CASLTLPGQGATNEKLFF
-	TRBV28	CASSLPSRGTVKQYF
TRBD1	TRBV5-4	CASSSQGTSNTEAFF
-	TRBV29-1	CSVEPGYEQFF
-	TRBV5-1	CASSPSEGQTYEQYF
TRBD2	TRBV13	CASSLSGGLSYEQYF
-	TRBV4-1	CASSQVSGFEQYF
-	TRBV6-6	CASSSTSMGYGYTF
-	TRBV30	CAWTGQSKQPQHF
-	TRBV28	CASSSRDTQETQYF
-	TRBV11-2	CASSLVQGTGELFF
TRBD1	TRBV6-1	CAISESLRTGDQPQHF
-	TRBV7-2	CASSLGPVYEQYF
-	TRBV6-1	CASSAQVPQGTQYF
-	TRBV19	CASSMDMNTEAFF
TRBD2	TRBV28	CASTKAGPRTDTQYF
TRBD2	TRBV29-1	CSVDPSGIYNEQFF
-	TRBV10-2	CASSGTVQSGYGYTF
TRBD1	TRBV18	CASSPPGQIRGYTF
-	TRBV5-6	CASSPSRSPRHGYTF
-	TRBV18	CASSPQGSNYGYTF
-	TRBV5-4	CASSLASREQFF
-	TRBV5-6	CASSLRGPGTFAEAFF
-	TRBV19	CASSRERAGWNEQFF
TRBD1	TRBV19	CASSVTGGNTEAFF
TRBD2	TRBV28	CASRTSGRIYEQYF
TRBD1	TRBV2	CASSLTPGQGHNSPLHF
TRBD1	TRBV11-1	CASSSSGRGNSPLHF
TRBD2	TRBV5-1	CASGSRAGVRETQYF
TRBD2	TRBV7-9	CASSSLGLSTSYEQYF
-	TRBV18	CASSPYSYNEQFF
TRBD2	TRBV7-2	CASSPGTGGQSSYNEQFF
-	TRBV4-1	CASSQALPLNYGYTF
-	TRBV19	CASSNGVRNEKLFF
TRBD1	TRBV7-2	CASSHRPTGDQPQHF
TRBD2	TRBV5-1	CASSPRTSGGSYNEQFF
-	TRBV7-2	CASSQDSRSVAQYF
TRBD2	TRBV10-2	CASSESGRGSEQFF
-	TRBV11-3	CASSAGNYYGYTF
-	TRBV7-8	CASSPTASPSSPLHF
TRBD1	TRBV15	CATSREPDRGRYF
-	TRBV7-2	CASSNGPPRGNTIYF